This T cell receptor (beta chain) originates from a study of T cell responses to AZD1222 COVID-19 vaccine. Study information: The study pooled second doses at about 4 or about 12 weeks. Points from the study as a whole: Repertoires in all cases were sampled only once the peak T cell response had passed. There were mostly white British donors and more females than males, and clonal diversity was possibly underestimated.

With regard to this clone: Its cognate antigen is unknown.

This CDR3 has 13 residues. The V and J ends lost 2 bases and 4 bases respectively, with 9 bases between them. Germline values: CDR1 MNHNS, CDR2 SASEGT. The repertoire was sequenced with immunoSEQ multiplex PCR; TCRdb's copy has only in-frame clones and lacks some. The data show about 99,000 clones, around 90% seen once. The receptor's source is an adult in good health. The rearrangement joins TRBV6-1 to TRBJ2-7; the D is unclear. The source was peripheral blood, collected on day 0 of AZD1222 vaccination. Written as DNA, the CDR3 is TGTGCCAGCAGTGAAAGTATAAGGTACGAGCAGTACTTC. Its protein is CASSESIRYEQYF.